This T cell receptor (beta chain) came from a study of technical replicates of blood from several donors. Assay used: immunoSEQ multiplex PCR; TCRdb lists only in-frame clones, some missing. The sample has 82,000 or so clones, roughly 95% seen once. The CDR3 consists of 17 residues. Germline V CDR1 and CDR2: LNHNV, YYDKDF (reference sequence). V shed 3 bases and J 4 bases; nucleotides not matched to a gene: 13. This sequence originates from a human donor in good health. This rearrangement joins TRBV15 to TRBJ2-7; 9 bases fit TRBD2. The sample comprised T cells isolated from PBMCs. This CDR3 is CATSRVHIAGEDYEQYF. CDR3 DNA sequence: TGTGCCACCAGCAGGGTCCATATAGCGGGAGAGGATTACGAGCAGTACTTC.